Listed below are T cell receptor beta chains from one sample, sequenced in a study of blood T cell repertoires in COVID-19. The repertoire was sequenced with immunoSEQ multiplex PCR; TCRdb's copy has only in-frame clones and lacks some. The sample has over 400,000 clones, approximately 83% seen once. Sequencing used peripheral blood. The source of these receptors is a human donor in a cohort sampled during active COVID-19. Both conserved end residues are part of each CDR3. The order of the fields is CDR3 length, V gene, D gene, J gene, clone size, CDR3 protein, CDR3 DNA. D genes are given only for firm matches. A row's size may be missing; if present it is once, few, many or a size class.

len: 16
v_gene: TRBV5-4
d_gene: TRBD2
j_gene: TRBJ2-7
abundance: NA
CDR3aa: CASSPVGGLQIYEQYF
CDR3nt: TGTGCCAGCAGCCCCGTTGGGGGACTACAAATTTACGAGCAGTACTTC

len: 14
v_gene: TRBV19
d_gene: NA
j_gene: TRBJ1-2
abundance: NA
CDR3aa: CASSMGDFVYGYTF
CDR3nt: TGTGCCAGTAGTATGGGGGACTTTGTCTATGGCTACACCTTC

len: 13
v_gene: TRBV24-1
d_gene: TRBD1
j_gene: TRBJ2-7
abundance: few
CDR3aa: CAVGAGGIHEQYF
CDR3nt: TGTGCCGTCGGCGCAGGGGGCATCCACGAGCAGTACTTC

len: 14
v_gene: TRBV5-1
d_gene: NA
j_gene: TRBJ2-5
abundance: once
CDR3aa: CASSAGGAGETQYF
CDR3nt: TGCGCCAGCAGCGCTGGGGGGGCGGGAGAGACCCAGTACTTC

len: 15
v_gene: TRBV7-9
d_gene: NA
j_gene: TRBJ2-1
abundance: NA
CDR3aa: CASSLKLQRSPPAVF
CDR3nt: TGTGCCAGCAGCTTAAAATTGCAGCGGTCTCCTCCGGCGGTCTTC

len: 14
v_gene: TRBV10-3
d_gene: NA
j_gene: TRBJ1-6
abundance: NA
CDR3aa: CAISAQGYNSPLHF
CDR3nt: TGTGCCATCAGTGCTCAGGGCTATAATTCACCCCTCCACTTT

len: 14
v_gene: TRBV20-1
d_gene: TRBD2
j_gene: TRBJ2-1
abundance: NA
CDR3aa: CSASLAGAGSEQFF
CDR3nt: TGCAGTGCTAGTCTAGCGGGAGCTGGTAGTGAGCAGTTCTTC

len: 13
v_gene: TRBV10-3
d_gene: TRBD1
j_gene: TRBJ1-2
abundance: NA
CDR3aa: CAISADRVYGYTF
CDR3nt: TGTGCCATCAGCGCCGACAGGGTATATGGCTACACCTTC

len: 14
v_gene: TRBV27
d_gene: NA
j_gene: TRBJ1-2
abundance: NA
CDR3aa: CASRSLGTNYGYTF
CDR3nt: TGTGCCAGCAGGTCCCTAGGAACTAACTATGGCTACACCTTC

len: 15
v_gene: TRBV4-2
d_gene: NA
j_gene: TRBJ1-2
abundance: NA
CDR3aa: CASSQDFGQSYGYTF
CDR3nt: TGTGCCAGCAGCCAAGATTTTGGGCAGTCGTATGGCTACACCTTC

len: 15
v_gene: TRBV7-8
d_gene: NA
j_gene: TRBJ1-4
abundance: NA
CDR3aa: CASSWTGLSNEKLFF
CDR3nt: TGTGCCAGCAGCTGGACGGGACTGTCTAATGAAAAACTGTTTTTT

len: 14
v_gene: TRBV7-2
d_gene: NA
j_gene: TRBJ1-5
abundance: NA
CDR3aa: CASSFGGIYQPQHF
CDR3nt: TGTGCCAGCAGCTTTGGGGGCATTTATCAGCCCCAGCATTTT

len: 16
v_gene: TRBV15
d_gene: TRBD2
j_gene: TRBJ2-2
abundance: once
CDR3aa: CATRHPGTTFTGELFF
CDR3nt: TGTGCCACCAGACACCCCGGGACTACCTTCACCGGGGAGCTGTTTTTT

len: 17
v_gene: TRBV6-4
d_gene: NA
j_gene: TRBJ1-4
abundance: once
CDR3aa: CASSAARKIVTNEKLFF
CDR3nt: TGTGCCAGCAGTGCGGCCAGGAAGATCGTCACTAATGAAAAACTGTTTTTT

len: 15
v_gene: TRBV19
d_gene: NA
j_gene: TRBJ1-5
abundance: NA
CDR3aa: CASSISGSENQPQHF
CDR3nt: TGTGCCAGTAGTATTTCAGGGTCCGAAAATCAGCCCCAGCATTTT

len: 16
v_gene: TRBV19
d_gene: NA
j_gene: TRBJ2-3
abundance: NA
CDR3aa: CASSSQGILRTDTQYF
CDR3nt: TGTGCCAGTAGTTCTCAGGGAATACTCAGGACAGATACGCAGTATTTT

len: 15
v_gene: TRBV15
d_gene: TRBD2
j_gene: TRBJ2-7
abundance: NA
CDR3aa: CATSRDLAGVYEQYF
CDR3nt: TGTGCCACCAGCAGAGATTTAGCGGGAGTCTACGAGCAGTACTTC

len: 17
v_gene: TRBV9
d_gene: TRBD1
j_gene: TRBJ1-2
abundance: NA
CDR3aa: CASSGIPDRGSNYGYTF
CDR3nt: TGTGCCAGCAGCGGAATTCCAGACAGGGGTTCTAACTATGGCTACACCTTC

len: 15
v_gene: TRBV28
d_gene: NA
j_gene: TRBJ1-5
abundance: NA
CDR3aa: CASRRDTLSNQPQHF
CDR3nt: TGTGCCAGCAGACGGGACACCCTAAGCAATCAGCCCCAGCATTTT

len: 16
v_gene: TRBV7-9
d_gene: TRBD1
j_gene: TRBJ1-2
abundance: NA
CDR3aa: CASSLELGQGNYGYTF
CDR3nt: TGTGCCAGCAGCTTAGAACTGGGACAGGGAAACTATGGCTACACCTTC

len: 17
v_gene: TRBV27
d_gene: TRBD2
j_gene: TRBJ2-7
abundance: NA
CDR3aa: CASSSGTSGRGRNEQYF
CDR3nt: TGTGCCAGCAGTTCCGGGACTAGCGGGAGGGGAAGGAACGAGCAGTACTTC

len: 17
v_gene: TRBV19
d_gene: TRBD1
j_gene: TRBJ1-1
abundance: NA
CDR3aa: CASSIGWGQGMNTEAFF
CDR3nt: TGTGCCAGTAGTATAGGTTGGGGACAGGGGATGAACACTGAAGCTTTCTTT